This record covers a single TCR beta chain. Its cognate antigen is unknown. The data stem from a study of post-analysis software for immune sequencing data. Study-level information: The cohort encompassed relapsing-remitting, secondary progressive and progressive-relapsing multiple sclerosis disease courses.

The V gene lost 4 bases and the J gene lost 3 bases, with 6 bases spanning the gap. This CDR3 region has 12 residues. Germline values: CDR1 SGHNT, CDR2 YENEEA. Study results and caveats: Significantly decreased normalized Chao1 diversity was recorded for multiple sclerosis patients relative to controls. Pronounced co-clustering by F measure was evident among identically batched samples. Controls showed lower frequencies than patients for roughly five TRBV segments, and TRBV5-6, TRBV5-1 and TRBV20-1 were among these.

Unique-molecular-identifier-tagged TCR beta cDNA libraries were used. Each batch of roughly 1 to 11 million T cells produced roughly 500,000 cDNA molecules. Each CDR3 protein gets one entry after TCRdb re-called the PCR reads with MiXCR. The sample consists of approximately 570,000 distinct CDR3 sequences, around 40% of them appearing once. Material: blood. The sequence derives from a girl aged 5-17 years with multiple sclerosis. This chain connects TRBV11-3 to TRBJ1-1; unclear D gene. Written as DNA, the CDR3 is TGTGCCAGCAGCTGGGGTTACACTGAAGCTTTCTTT. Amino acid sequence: CASSWGYTEAFF.